This is a list of T cell receptor beta chains from one sample in a study of T cells in tumors after PD-1 blockade. Repertoires were generated with immunoSEQ multiplex PCR, while TCRdb's copy carries only in-frame clones and drops some. The repertoire holds roughly 50,000 clones, 81% seen once, with approximately 4% in the top ten. The sequencing used PBMCs, collected before anti-PD-1 treatment. These receptors all come from a human donor with basal cell carcinoma. The CDR3 runs from the conserved cysteine through the conserved F or W. A D gene is named only where the DNA matches it firmly. Only some rows state a clone size, as once, few, many or a class for expanded clones.

v_call	j_call	clone_size	d_call	cdr3_nt	cdr3_aa
TRBV23-1	TRBJ1-4	-	TRBD1	TGCGCCAGCAGTCAAACCCGGGACAGGGGCAAGTCTAATGAAAAACTGTTTTTT	CASSQTRDRGKSNEKLFF
TRBV9	TRBJ1-1	-	-	TGTGCCAGCAGCCCTAGAGGGTCGCGGGGGTTGAACACTGAAGCTTTCTTT	CASSPRGSRGLNTEAFF
TRBV4-2	TRBJ1-1	-	-	TGTGCCAGCAGCCCGTCACTGAACACTGAAGCTTTCTTT	CASSPSLNTEAFF
TRBV5-1	TRBJ2-5	-	TRBD2	TGCGCCAGACCCCCGGCGGGGGGAGAGACCCAGTACTTC	CARPPAGGETQYF
TRBV6-4	TRBJ1-4	-	-	TGTGCCAGCAGTGACCCACAGGGTTTTAATGAAAAACTGTTTTTT	CASSDPQGFNEKLFF
TRBV19	TRBJ2-2	-	-	TGTGCCAGTAGTATAGGTTACTCTCGCGGAGATGGAATCGGGGAGCTGTTTTTT	CASSIGYSRGDGIGELFF
TRBV6-4	TRBJ1-5	few	TRBD1	TGTGCCAGCAGTGAAGACAGGGATATTAGCAATCAGCCCCAGCATTTT	CASSEDRDISNQPQHF
TRBV19	TRBJ1-5	-	-	TGTGCCAGTAGCGGGGGAATTAGCAATCAGCCCCAGCATTTT	CASSGGISNQPQHF
TRBV7-2	TRBJ1-3	-	TRBD1	TGTGCCAGCAGCTTTAGGACAGGGGGAAACTCTGGAAACACCATATATTTT	CASSFRTGGNSGNTIYF
TRBV19	TRBJ2-1	-	-	TGTGCCTCCGAGAAGGGGTTCAATGAGCAGTTCTTC	CASEKGFNEQFF
TRBV28	TRBJ1-2	-	-	TGTGCCAGCAGTCGAGTAACCCACGGTTTTAACTATGGCTACACCTTC	CASSRVTHGFNYGYTF
TRBV3-1/TRBV3-2	TRBJ1-2	-	TRBD1	TGTGCCAGCAGTGACAGGGAGGGCGGCTACACCTTC	CASSDREGGYTF
TRBV6-5	TRBJ2-7	-	TRBD1	TGTGCCAGCAGTTACTCTTTGGACAGGACTTCCTACGAGCAGTACTTC	CASSYSLDRTSYEQYF
TRBV9	TRBJ1-5	once	-	TGTGCCAGCAGCGTAGGGATAGGTGGCAATCAGCCCCAGCATTTT	CASSVGIGGNQPQHF
TRBV5-1	TRBJ2-7	-	TRBD1	TGCGCCAGCAGCTTGGTCGGGACAGACGTCGTCGAGCAGTACTTC	CASSLVGTDVVEQYF
TRBV5-1	TRBJ2-2	-	-	TGCGCCAGCAGCTACGGAGGGAACACCGGGGAGCTGTTTTTT	CASSYGGNTGELFF
TRBV15	TRBJ2-2	-	TRBD2	TGTGCCACCAGCAGAGACTTTTCCCGGGGGGGGAACACCGGGGAGCTGTTTTTT	CATSRDFSRGGNTGELFF
TRBV18	TRBJ1-2	-	-	TGTGCCAGCTCACCACAGGGGGAGGACCGTCTGGGCTACACCTTC	CASSPQGEDRLGYTF
TRBV29-1	TRBJ2-7	-	-	TGCAGCGCCAGAGACGGGGCCTACGAGCAGTACTTC	CSARDGAYEQYF
TRBV2	TRBJ2-7	-	-	TGTGCCAGCAGTGAAGGTGAACCCACCTCCTACGAGCAGTACTTC	CASSEGEPTSYEQYF
TRBV7-8	TRBJ1-2	-	TRBD1	TGTGCCAGCAGCTTAACCGGGACAGGGATCACCTATGGCTACACCTTC	CASSLTGTGITYGYTF
TRBV7-6	TRBJ2-5	-	TRBD2	TGTGCCAGCAGCTTAGGGCCTCTAGCGGGGAGCCAAGAGACCCAGTACTTC	CASSLGPLAGSQETQYF
TRBV19	TRBJ2-2	-	-	TGTGCCAGTAGTATAGAGTGGCGGGGCGGGGAGCTGTTTTTT	CASSIEWRGGELFF
TRBV10-1	TRBJ2-3	-	TRBD2	TGCGCCAGCAGTGATTCTAGCGGGGGGTACACAGATACGCAGTATTTT	CASSDSSGGYTDTQYF
TRBV7-8	TRBJ2-3	-	TRBD2	TGTGCCAGCAGCGTACTAGCGGGGGGCACAGATACGCAGTATTTT	CASSVLAGGTDTQYF
TRBV6-5	TRBJ2-5	-	TRBD1	TGTGCCAGCAGTCTCACGACAGGGGGCAGAGAGACCCAGTACTTC	CASSLTTGGRETQYF
TRBV10-3	TRBJ1-4	-	TRBD1	TGTGCCATCATCTTGGACAGGGGGAACGAAAAACTGTTTTTT	CAIILDRGNEKLFF
TRBV19	TRBJ2-7	-	-	TGTGCCAGTAGTACCGGACAGCCCCCGTACGGGCAGTACTTC	CASSTGQPPYGQYF
TRBV7-2	TRBJ2-5	-	TRBD2	TGTGCCAGCAGCTCTAGTGGGGGGGTAGGGAGGTGGAAGACCCAGTACTTC	CASSSSGGVGRWKTQYF
TRBV10-3	TRBJ1-3	-	-	TGTGCCATCAGTGATCGAGGGGACTCTGGAAACACCATATATTTT	CAISDRGDSGNTIYF
TRBV28	TRBJ1-2	-	-	TGTGCCAGCAGTTTAGTAGGGTCTGCTGGCTACACCTTC	CASSLVGSAGYTF
TRBV24-1	TRBJ2-2	-	TRBD1	TGTGCCACCAGTGATTATAGGACAGGCGGGACCGGGGAGCTGTTTTTT	CATSDYRTGGTGELFF
TRBV27	TRBJ2-2	-	-	TGTGCCAGCAGTTTAGGGGGTAGTACCGGGGAGCTGTTTTTT	CASSLGGSTGELFF
TRBV28	TRBJ2-7	-	TRBD1	TGTGCCAGCAGTTTATGGTCAGGGGGATCCTACGAGCAGTACTTC	CASSLWSGGSYEQYF
TRBV3-1/TRBV3-2	TRBJ2-1	-	TRBD1	TGTGCCAGCAGCCAAGCTACAGGGGGTAAGAATGAGCAGTTCTTC	CASSQATGGKNEQFF
TRBV5-5	TRBJ1-2	-	-	TGTGCCAGCAGCTTGAGGAGCAGCTTAGGCTACACCTTC	CASSLRSSLGYTF
TRBV30	TRBJ1-6	-	-	TGTGCCTGGAGTGGGGACACCAAGAGCTCCTATAATTCACCCCTCCACTTT	CAWSGDTKSSYNSPLHF
TRBV6-5	TRBJ1-1	-	TRBD1	TGTGCCAGCATTCCCGGGACAGGGTTAACTGAAGCTTTCTTT	CASIPGTGLTEAFF
TRBV5-4	TRBJ2-3	once	TRBD2	TGTGCCAGCAGCTTGGCGTCTAGCGGGTTCACAGATACGCAGTATTTT	CASSLASSGFTDTQYF
TRBV3-1/TRBV3-2	TRBJ2-3	-	TRBD2	TGTGCCAGCAGCCTTGGACTAGCGAGCACAGATACGCAGTATTTT	CASSLGLASTDTQYF
TRBV18	TRBJ2-7	-	TRBD1	TGTGCCAGCTCACCGACAGGGCTTGAGCAGTACTTC	CASSPTGLEQYF
TRBV10-3	TRBJ2-1	-	TRBD2	TGTGCCATCAGGGAGTCGGGGGGGGGCCGTGAGCAGTTCTTC	CAIRESGGGREQFF
TRBV10-1	TRBJ1-4	-	TRBD1	TGCGCCAGCAGCCCAGGGACAGGGCCCGAAAAACTGTTTTTT	CASSPGTGPEKLFF
TRBV4-1	TRBJ1-1	-	-	TGCGCCAGCAGCCACCCTTTGAACACTGAAGCTTTCTTT	CASSHPLNTEAFF
TRBV9	TRBJ2-2	-	-	TGTGCCAGCAGCGTAGCCCCCTTCGGGGAGCTGTTTTTT	CASSVAPFGELFF
TRBV5-1	TRBJ2-4	-	-	TGCGCCAGCAGCTCCACCGGGGAAAACATTCAGTACTTC	CASSSTGENIQYF